This T cell receptor beta chain was found in a study of blood T cell repertoires in COVID-19. Study summary: Acute and convalescent COVID-19 specimens originated in the United States, Italy and Spain.

For this clone: The same CDR3 arises from other DNA sequences in this sample as well.

V lost 4 bases, J lost 0 bases, and 3 bases lay in between. CDR3 length: 12 residues. The germline V gene encodes CDR1 SGHRS and CDR2 YFSETQ. In the original analysis: Reference gene primers were amplified, and this amplification served to estimate nucleated cell counts. Using immunoSEQ multiplex PCR, the repertoire was profiled, and TCRdb retains in-frame clones only, with some absent. V and J calls plus clone size are reproduced from that table; the DNA served to infer D and trimming. The table has fewer than 200,000 clones, roughly 91% seen once. Material for sequencing was peripheral blood. This TCR derives from a middle-aged man with active or convalescent COVID-19. The rearrangement uses TRBV5-1 and TRBJ2-3; D is uncertain. The DNA of the CDR3 is TGCGCCAGCAGCCTTAGCACAGATACGCAGTATTTT. Its translation: CASSLSTDTQYF.